The rows below give T cell receptor beta chains drawn from one sample of a study of vaccination effects on CD4 cells after COVID-19. Clones were sequenced by immunoSEQ multiplex PCR, and TCRdb holds only the in-frame ones, with some missing. The table has roughly 19,000 clones, roughly 78% seen once; the top ten hold less than 9.5%. Their specific antigens are unknown. The specimen was CD4+ T cells from PBMCs cultured with HCoV-NL63 spike peptides, collected before COVID-19 vaccination. These receptors were collected from a human donor who received a COVID-19 vaccine. CDR3s include the opening cysteine and the closing phenylalanine or tryptophan. D genes are given only for firm matches. Expanded clones are given a class, and other clones once, few, many or no size at all.

CDR3 protein	CDR3 DNA	J gene	V gene	D gene	clone size
CASAFTSAGRETQYF	TGTGCCAGCGCCTTCACGTCCGCGGGAAGAGAGACCCAGTACTTC	TRBJ2-5	TRBV27	.	.
CSASERGMNTEAFF	TGCAGTGCTAGTGAGCGGGGGATGAACACTGAAGCTTTCTTT	TRBJ1-1	TRBV20-1	.	.
CASSLVDGYGYTF	TGCGCCAGCAGCTTGGTGGACGGATATGGCTACACCTTC	TRBJ1-2	TRBV5-1	.	few
CASSQGSRGSYEQYF	TGTGCCAGCAGCCAAGGGTCGAGGGGCTCCTACGAGCAGTACTTC	TRBJ2-7	TRBV3-1/TRBV3-2	.	.
CATSRDLETQYF	TGTGCCACCAGCAGAGATTTAGAGACCCAGTACTTC	TRBJ2-5	TRBV15	.	.
CASLGGEKLFF	TGTGCAAGTTTGGGGGGGGAAAAACTGTTTTTT	TRBJ1-4	TRBV12-2	.	few
CASSQLAEVYGYTF	TGTGCCAGCTCTCAACTCGCGGAGGTCTATGGCTACACCTTC	TRBJ1-2	TRBV6-5	.	.
CASTRTTIIGEQYF	TGTGCCAGCACCCGGACTACTATAATCGGCGAGCAGTACTTC	TRBJ2-7	TRBV6-5	.	.
CASTIGEYRGSYNEQFF	TGTGCCAGTACCATTGGAGAATACAGGGGTTCCTACAATGAGCAGTTCTTC	TRBJ2-1	TRBV19	TRBD1	few
CASSISGGSYEQYF	TGTGCCAGCAGCATTTCGGGGGGGTCCTACGAGCAGTACTTC	TRBJ2-7	TRBV7-8	TRBD2	.
CATGTSSNTGELFF	TGTGCCACCGGGACTAGCAGTAACACCGGGGAGCTGTTTTTT	TRBJ2-2	TRBV24-1	TRBD2	.
CAISDPGTGGSYEQYF	TGTGCCATCAGTGATCCCGGGACAGGGGGCTCCTACGAGCAGTACTTC	TRBJ2-7	TRBV10-3	TRBD1	few
CASSYSGGTEAFF	TGTGCCAGCAGTTACTCCGGCGGCACTGAAGCTTTCTTT	TRBJ1-1	TRBV6-6	.	.
CASSRGTSGRGAEQYF	TGTGCCAGCAGTAGAGGGACTAGCGGGAGGGGGGCCGAGCAGTACTTC	TRBJ2-7	TRBV6-2/TRBV6-3	TRBD2	.
CASSPDYVSYNEQFF	TGTGCCAGCAGCCCGGACTATGTCTCCTACAATGAGCAGTTCTTC	TRBJ2-1	TRBV3-1/TRBV3-2	.	.
CASSIQGGGTEAFF	TGCGCCAGCAGCATACAGGGGGGAGGCACTGAAGCTTTCTTT	TRBJ1-1	TRBV5-1	TRBD1	.
CASSLGGGAYNEQFF	TGTGCCAGCAGCTTGGGGGGGGGCGCATACAATGAGCAGTTCTTC	TRBJ2-1	TRBV11-3	.	.
CASRQDSRGIRQFF	TGTGCCAGCAGGCAAGATTCCAGGGGTATACGGCAGTTCTTC	TRBJ2-1	TRBV5-8	.	.
CASSPVDRGATEAFF	TGTGCCAGCAGCCCAGTCGACAGGGGGGCCACTGAAGCTTTCTTT	TRBJ1-1	TRBV7-2	TRBD1	.
CASTAGGPSGNTIYF	TGTGCCAGCACCGCAGGGGGCCCCTCTGGAAACACCATATATTTT	TRBJ1-3	TRBV9	TRBD1	.
CASSERLAGGGGYGNEQFF	TGTGCCAGCAGTGAGAGACTAGCGGGCGGTGGGGGATATGGCAATGAGCAGTTCTTC	TRBJ2-1	TRBV6-4	TRBD2	.
CSAREGQNTEAFF	TGCAGCGCCCGCGAGGGGCAGAACACTGAAGCTTTCTTT	TRBJ1-1	TRBV29-1	.	.
CASSNRDLFNEKLFF	TGTGCCAGCAGCAACCGGGACCTCTTTAATGAAAAACTGTTTTTT	TRBJ1-4	TRBV3-1/TRBV3-2	.	once
CSVEGTSGPYEQYF	TGCAGCGTTGAAGGGACTAGCGGGCCCTACGAGCAGTACTTC	TRBJ2-7	TRBV29-1	TRBD2	.
CASSLLAGGYNEQFF	TGTGCCAGCAGTTTGCTAGCGGGGGGTTACAATGAGCAGTTCTTC	TRBJ2-1	TRBV6-5	TRBD2	.
CASSGRGLGDNEQFF	TGCGCCAGCAGCGGGCGAGGGCTGGGCGACAATGAGCAGTTCTTC	TRBJ2-1	TRBV5-1	.	.
CASSEFGVEGYGYTF	TGTGCCAGCAGTGAATTTGGCGTGGAAGGCTATGGCTACACCTTC	TRBJ1-2	TRBV2	.	.
CASLGPNEKLFF	TGTGCCAGTCTCGGACCCAATGAAAAACTGTTTTTT	TRBJ1-4	TRBV2	.	.
CASSLVPSGAYEQYF	TGTGCCAGCAGTTTGGTTCCTAGCGGGGCCTACGAGCAGTACTTC	TRBJ2-7	TRBV27	TRBD2	.
CASRIEAPRAFF	TGTGCCAGCAGAATCGAGGCCCCGAGAGCTTTCTTT	TRBJ1-1	TRBV7-9	.	.
CASSFWGDTIYF	TGTGCCAGCAGCTTTTGGGGCGACACCATATATTTT	TRBJ1-3	TRBV5-4	.	.
CASSLVLMNTEAFF	TGTGCCAGCAGCTTAGTCCTTATGAACACTGAAGCTTTCTTT	TRBJ1-1	TRBV7-2	.	few
CASSFGTGAIQETQYF	TGTGCCAGCAGCTTCGGGACAGGGGCAATCCAAGAGACCCAGTACTTC	TRBJ2-5	TRBV13	TRBD1	few